These 2 T cell receptor beta chains share one sample of origin, sequenced in a study of early stage breast cancer tumors. The table came from immunoSEQ multiplex PCR; TCRdb's copy has only in-frame clones and leaves some out. This table holds about 51,000 clones, roughly 78% found once. The sample was blood. These receptors were collected from a person aged 35-55 years with breast cancer.

The chain links TRBV19 to TRBJ2-2; a weak D match, TRBD2 (5 bases). The CDR3 is 13 amino acids. The germline gives CDR1 LNHDA, CDR2 SQIVND (reference sequence). Trimming stripped 6 bases from V and 5 bases from J, with 10 bases between. As DNA, the CDR3 is TGTGCCAGTAGAGAGGGTCTTACCGGGGAGCTGTTTTTT. Encoded protein: CASREGLTGELFF.

This sequence joins TRBV19 and TRBJ2-5; the match to TRBD1 covers 9 bases. The J call is doubtful: the DNA matches TRBJ2-7 better. Per the germline V gene, CDR1 is LNHDA and CDR2 is SQIVND (reference sequence). The CDR3 runs to 14 residues. The CDR3 sequence is CASRKGQGFHEQYF. DNA of the CDR3: TGTGCCAGTAGAAAGGGACAGGGTTTCCACGAGCAGTACTTC.